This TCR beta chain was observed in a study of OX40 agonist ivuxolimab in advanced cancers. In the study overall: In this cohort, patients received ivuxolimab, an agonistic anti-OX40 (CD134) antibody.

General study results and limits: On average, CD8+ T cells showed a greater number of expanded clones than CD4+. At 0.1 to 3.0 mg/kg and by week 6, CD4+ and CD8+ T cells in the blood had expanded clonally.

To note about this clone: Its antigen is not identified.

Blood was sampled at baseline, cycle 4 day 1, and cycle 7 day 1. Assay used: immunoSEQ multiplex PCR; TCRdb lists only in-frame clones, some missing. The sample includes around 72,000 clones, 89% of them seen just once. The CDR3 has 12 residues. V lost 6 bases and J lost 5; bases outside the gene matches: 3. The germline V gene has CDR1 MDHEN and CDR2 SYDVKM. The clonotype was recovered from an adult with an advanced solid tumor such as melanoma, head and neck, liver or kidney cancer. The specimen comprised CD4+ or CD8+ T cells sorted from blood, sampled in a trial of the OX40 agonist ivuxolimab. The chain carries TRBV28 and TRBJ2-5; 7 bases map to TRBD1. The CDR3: CASRTGKETQYF. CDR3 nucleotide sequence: TGTGCCAGCAGGACAGGGAAGGAGACCCAGTACTTC.